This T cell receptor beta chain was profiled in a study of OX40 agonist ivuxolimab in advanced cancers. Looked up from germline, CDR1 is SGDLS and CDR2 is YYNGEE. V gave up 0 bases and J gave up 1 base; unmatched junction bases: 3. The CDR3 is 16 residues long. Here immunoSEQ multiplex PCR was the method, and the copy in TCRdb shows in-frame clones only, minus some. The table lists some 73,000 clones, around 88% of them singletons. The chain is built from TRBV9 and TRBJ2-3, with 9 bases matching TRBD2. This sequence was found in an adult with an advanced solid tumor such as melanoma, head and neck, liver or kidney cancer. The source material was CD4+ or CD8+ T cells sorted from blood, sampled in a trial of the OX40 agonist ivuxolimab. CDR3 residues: CASSVAASGGTDTQYF. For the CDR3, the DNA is TGTGCCAGCAGCGTAGCCGCTAGCGGGGGCACAGATACGCAGTATTTT.